These 21 T cell receptor beta chains were all obtained from the same sample, sequenced in a study of shared clonotypes between healthy human individuals. Here immunoSEQ multiplex PCR was the method, and the copy in TCRdb shows in-frame clones only, minus some. Of 2.3 million or so clones in the sample, over 85% were seen once. Sample: naive CD4+ T cells from PBMCs. Subset denoted: CD45RA+ positively selected. The receptors shown here come from a man between 18 and 29 years old in good health. Some clones in this sample may be carry-over from other donors' samples.

The V call is TRBV6-6, the J call TRBJ2-5; D is uncertain. V was pared by 7 bases and J by 1 base, with 13 bases between. This CDR3 region has 14 residues. Germline V gene data show CDR1 as MNHNY and CDR2 as SVGAGI (reference sequence). In DNA, the CDR3 is TGTGCCAGCATAGAGACCGGGCCCCAAGAGACCCAGTACTTC. Translated: CASIETGPQETQYF.

This clone was observed a handful of times. J is TRBJ1-1 and V is TRBV10-3; D not certain. The CDR3 consists of 12 residues. CDR1 ENHRY and CDR2 SYGVKD come from the germline V gene. Trimming took 0 bases from V and 3 from J, leaving 2 bases between them. The CDR3 region is CAISESDTEAFF. CDR3 bases: TGTGCCATCAGTGAGTCTGACACTGAAGCTTTCTTT.

The chain recombines TRBV6-6 with TRBJ1-3; D unclear. CDR3 length: 13 residues. CDR1 is MNHNY and CDR2 is SVGAGI in the germline V gene (reference sequence). Trimming took off 0 bases at V and 4 bases at J, with 4 bases between the two ends. The CDR3 DNA sequence: TGTGCCAGCAGTTACTCGACGGGAAACACCATATATTTT. Its protein product is CASSYSTGNTIYF.

The rearrangement uses TRBV28 and TRBJ2-7; perhaps TRBD1 as D (6 bases). This CDR3 contains 14 residues. The germline V gene has CDR1 MDHEN and CDR2 SYDVKM. The V and J ends lost 5 bases and 4 bases respectively, with 15 bases between them. Here the CDR3 reads CASSPAGRGYEQYF. DNA of the CDR3: TGTGCCAGCAGTCCGGCGGGCAGGGGATACGAGCAGTACTTC.

The chain carries TRBV5-1 and TRBJ1-3, with 8 bases identical to TRBD1. The CDR3 runs to 16 residues. Germline values: CDR1 SGHRS, CDR2 YFSETQ. The ends lost 0 bases at V and 3 bases at J; junction bases unmatched: 5. Written as DNA, the CDR3 is TGCGCCAGCAGCTTGGAAGGACAGGGTTTTGGAAACACCATATATTTT. It specifies CASSLEGQGFGNTIYF.

V usage is TRBV18 and J usage is TRBJ2-7, with no clear D. CDR1 and CDR2 (germline): KGHSH, LQKENI. Trimming removed 6 bases at V and 0 bases at J, with 12 bases between. This CDR3 has 14 residues. The CDR3: CASSTNSDSYEQYF. CDR3 bases: TGTGCCAGCTCCACAAACTCAGACTCCTACGAGCAGTACTTC.

The genes are TRBV29-1 and TRBJ1-4, with TRBD1 matching over 8 bases. Losses at the gene ends were 5 bases for V and 8 bases for J; bases not matched to a gene: 4. The V gene's germline CDR1 is SQVTM and CDR2 ANQGSEA. CDR3 length equals 12 residues. The CDR3 coding sequence is TGCAGCGTTTCTGCAGGGGGCGAAAAACTGTTTTTT. This sequence encodes CSVSAGGEKLFF.

This chain connects TRBV7-2 to TRBJ2-7; D unresolved. This CDR3 is 13 amino acids long. Germline CDR1 reads SGHTA; CDR2 reads FQGNSA. V lost 5 bases and J lost 3, with 11 bases in between. The CDR3 is CASSLSPIYEQYF. CDR3 sequence (DNA): TGTGCCAGCAGCCTTAGCCCGATCTACGAGCAGTACTTC.

The chain is built from TRBV6-5 and TRBJ2-7, with a weak D call TRBD1 (7 bases). CDR3 length equals 14 residues. Trimming removed 6 bases from V and 6 bases from J, with 18 bases in between. The germline CDR1 and CDR2 sequences are MNHEY and SVGAGI. CDR3 in amino acids: CASSLTRDSPEQYF. The CDR3 bases are TGTGCCAGCAGCCTAACGCGGGACAGTCCCGAGCAGTACTTC.

The J gene is TRBJ1-5, the V gene TRBV28, with TRBD1 identical over 7 bases. The V gene's germline CDR1 is MDHEN and CDR2 SYDVKM. The CDR3 covers 15 residues. Germline trimming cut 4 bases from V and 3 bases from J; bases unmatched to any gene: 6. This CDR3 reads CASSSGQRINQPQHF. The DNA for the CDR3 is TGTGCCAGCAGTTCGGGACAGAGAATCAATCAGCCCCAGCATTTT.

As concerns this clone: One end of the junction varies from germline; a read error may be responsible. The V call is TRBV30, the J call TRBJ2-1; no clear D gene. CDR3 length: 10 residues. Germline V lookup: CDR1 GTSNPN, CDR2 SVGIG (reference sequence). The CDR3 sequence: CAWSNTRTLF. The CDR3, as DNA: TGTGCCTGGAGTAACACCCGGACGCTCTTC.

The rearrangement links TRBV28 to TRBJ2-5, with D perhaps matching TRBD2 (5 bases). The CDR3 runs 10 residues. The germline V gene has CDR1 MDHEN and CDR2 SYDVKM. The V end lost 6 bases, the J end lost 11 bases, and 10 bases lay between the germline ends. CDR3 DNA: TGTGCCAGCAGCGGACTTGAGCAGTACTTC. This encodes CASSGLEQYF.

In the case of this clone: In the same sample, other DNA sequences code for this CDR3. For the CDR3, the DNA is TGTGCCAGCAGCCTCAGGGAGGGCACCGGGGAGCTGTTTTTT. Residues: CASSLREGTGELFF. The chain employs TRBV7-9 and TRBJ2-2; TRBD2 aligns across 7 bases. The CDR3 extends over 14 amino acids. V lost 5 bases to trimming and J lost 4 bases; unmatched junction nucleotides: 4. CDR1 is SEHNR, CDR2 FQNEAQ, per germline (reference sequence).

This sequence joins TRBV7-2 and TRBJ2-7; 9 bases line up with TRBD2. CDR3 length: 15 residues. Germline V CDR1 and CDR2: SGHTA, FQGNSA. V shed 0 bases and J 3 bases; nucleotides not matched to a gene: 3. The CDR3 reads CASSLASSGIYEQYF. CDR3 DNA sequence: TGTGCCAGCAGCTTAGCTTCTAGCGGGATCTACGAGCAGTACTTC.

CDR3 protein: CASSGIQGSTGELFF. The CDR3 nucleotides are TGCGCCAGCAGCGGAATACAGGGTAGCACCGGGGAGCTGTTTTTT. The V gene is TRBV5-1, the J gene TRBJ2-2; the D gene is possibly TRBD1 (6 bases). CDR3 length equals 15 residues. CDR1 SGHRS and CDR2 YFSETQ come from the germline V gene. Trimming stripped 4 bases from V and 4 bases from J, with 14 bases between.

CDR3 region: CASSFISGRSTGELFF. CDR3 DNA sequence: TGTGCCAGCAGTTTCATTAGCGGGAGAAGCACCGGGGAGCTGTTTTTT. J is TRBJ2-2 and V is TRBV6-5; TRBD2 aligns across 9 bases. Germline V gene sequence: CDR1 MNHEY, CDR2 SVGAGI. V trimming: 4 bases; J trimming: 4 bases; junction bases outside the gene matches: 7. CDR3 length: 16 amino acids.

CDR3 bases: TGTGCCAGCAGTGCCGGGACAGGGGACACCGGGGAGCTGTTTTTT. This sequence encodes CASSAGTGDTGELFF. The rearrangement uses TRBV25-1 and TRBJ2-2; 10 bases fit TRBD1. The CDR3 is made up of 15 amino acids. Germline V lookup: CDR1 MGHDK, CDR2 SYGVNS. The V gene end was trimmed by 4 bases and the J gene end by 3 bases; junction bases not matched to a gene: 2.

The V and J genes are TRBV5-4 and TRBJ1-4, with 7 bases matching TRBD1. V shed 1 base, J shed 6 bases, and the junction held 0 bases outside the gene matches. The length of the CDR3 is 13 residues. Per germline, CDR1 SGHNT and CDR2 YYREEE (reference sequence). The CDR3 region is CASSLQGDEKLFF. In DNA, the CDR3 is TGTGCCAGCAGCTTGCAGGGGGATGAAAAACTGTTTTTT.

The chain is built from TRBV14 and TRBJ2-2, with D possibly TRBD2 on 5 matching bases. This CDR3 has 19 amino acids. V lost 0 bases to trimming and J lost 1 base, with 18 bases between them. CDR1 SGHDN and CDR2 FVKESK come from the germline V gene. The chain's CDR3 is CASSQDQLVSAGNTGELFF. CDR3 bases: TGTGCCAGCAGCCAAGATCAATTGGTGTCGGCGGGGAACACCGGGGAGCTGTTTTTT. Full variable domain (outside the CDR3, taken from reference TRBV14 and TRBJ2-2): EAGVTQFPSHSVIEKGQTVTLRCDPISGHDNLYWYRRVMGKEIKFLLHFVKESKQDESGMPNNRFLAERTGGTYSTLKVQPAELEDSGVYFCASSQDQLVSAGNTGELFFGEGSRLTVL.

About this clone: Other DNA sequences within the sample encode an identical CDR3. The chain is built from TRBV6-5 and TRBJ2-1, with 11 bases fitting TRBD2. The CDR3 extends over 15 amino acids. J gave up 7 bases and V 0 bases, and 2 bases lay outside the gene matches. The germline V gene has CDR1 MNHEY and CDR2 SVGAGI. The CDR3 DNA sequence: TGTGCCAGCAGTTACTCACTAGCGGGAGTTAATGAGCAGTTCTTC. Its protein is CASSYSLAGVNEQFF.

In DNA form, the CDR3 reads TGTGCCAGCAGTGAACTAGGGACATTATACAATGAGCAGTTCTTC. It encodes CASSELGTLYNEQFF. The J gene is TRBJ2-1, the V gene TRBV6-1; maybe TRBD1 (6 bases). The ends were cut back, 2 bases at V and 4 bases at J, with 12 bases in the middle. The germline CDR1 and CDR2 sequences are MNHNS and SASEGT. The CDR3 is 15 residues long.